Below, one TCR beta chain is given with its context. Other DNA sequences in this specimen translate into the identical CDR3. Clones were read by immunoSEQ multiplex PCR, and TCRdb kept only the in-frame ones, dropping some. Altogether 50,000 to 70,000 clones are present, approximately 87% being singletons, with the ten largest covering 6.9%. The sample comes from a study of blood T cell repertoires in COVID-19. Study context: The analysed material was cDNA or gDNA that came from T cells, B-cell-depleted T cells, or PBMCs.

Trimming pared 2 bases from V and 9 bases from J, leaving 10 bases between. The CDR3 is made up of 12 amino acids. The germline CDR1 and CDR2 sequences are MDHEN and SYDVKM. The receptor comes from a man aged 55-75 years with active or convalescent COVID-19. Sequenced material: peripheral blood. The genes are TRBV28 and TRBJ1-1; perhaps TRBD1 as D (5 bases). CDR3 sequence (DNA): TGTGCCAGCAGTTTAGGGCAGGGTAAAGCTTTCTTT. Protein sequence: CASSLGQGKAFF.